The table lists the clone carrying this TCR beta chain with a count of one. With 60 Vbeta and 13 Jbeta primers, the PCR was carried out. The protocol was immunoSEQ multiplex PCR, while the TCRdb copy is restricted to in-frame clones and leaves out a portion. This sample has under 200,000 clones, with about 81% found just once. Between the trimmed V and J ends, which lost 4 bases and 0 bases, there was a span of 8 bases. This CDR3 is built from 15 residues. The germline V gene has CDR1 SGHRS and CDR2 YFSETQ. The sample comes from a study of cytomegalovirus exposure and HLA in healthy donors. This TCR was recovered from a girl under 10 years old in good health and CMV-seropositive. Sequenced input: PBMCs. This sequence joins TRBV5-1 and TRBJ2-6; a weak D match, TRBD1 (5 bases). CDR3: CASSADSSGANVLTF. The DNA of the CDR3 is TGCGCCAGCAGCGCCGACAGCTCTGGGGCCAACGTCCTGACTTTC.